This TCR beta chain appears in the sequencing data of a study of T cell responses to AZD1222 COVID-19 vaccine (dated by TCRdb to about 2021). With respect to the entire study: A total of roughly 240 trial participants underwent TCR sequencing, of whom about 210 received two doses of AZD1222 and around 25 received two doses of the MenACWY control vaccine. Trial participants were enrolled into age subgroups of 18-55, 56-69 and 70-plus years, which contained 148, 28 and 57 TCR-sequenced participants, respectively. Overall study results and their limits: The vaccine-associated CD4 TCRs covered the entire spike protein, and the dominant responses fell in regions 160-218 and 743-854. Conclusions about previously exposed vaccinees are limited because only a handful of AZD1222 recipients were SARS-CoV-2 seropositive at baseline. Reportedly, almost half of the unique spike-specific TCRs recognized epitopes lying outside the regions that are mutated in the B.1.351 and B.1.1.7 variants. Because no day 14 peak-response samples were available, repertoires were characterized only after the peak T cell response. The 56-69-year group was small, and its depth increase did not reach significance, likely because of low power. Participants were mostly white British and included more females than males, and it was suggested by the authors that clonal diversity may have been underestimated. Spike-specific TCR breadth and depth rose significantly after two AZD1222 doses compared with day 0 and with MenACWY recipients.

Taken with the paper, the label for time point translates to: about 28 days (+/-7) after the second vaccine dose. AZD1222 recipients given second doses at about 4 weeks or at about 12 weeks were pooled, since spike-specific TCR depth and breadth were not found to differ between the two schedules. The vaccinee samples were drawn from two UK trials, COV001 and COV002, one of which was a single-blind randomized controlled phase 2/3 trial testing AZD1222 (ChAdOx1 nCoV-19) in healthy adults. For TCRbeta chain sequencing, PBMC samples from trial participants were taken at day 0 and at day 28 after the second dose. With respect to this clone: Its recognized antigen is unknown. Per-base quality was not reported, and no clone a single base away is much larger than it.

The CDR3 covers 15 residues, taking in both the cysteine and the phenylalanine. Solely the CDR3 DNA is kept, with 45 bases framed from the first base. The germline ends are 19 bases apart after V is trimmed by 3 bases and J by 8 bases. The germline V gene (reference sequence) sets CDR1 to LNHDA and CDR2 to SQIVND. The CDR3 regions of human TCRbeta chains were analyzed by immunosequencing. The authors' pipeline ran thus. TCRs in the repertoires were compared against a reference library of SARS-CoV-2-specific TCRs that had been generated with the MIRA antigen-specificity platform. Breadth was defined as the fraction of unique TCRs that were SARS-CoV-2-associated, and depth was defined as the fraction of total T cells that were SARS-CoV-2-associated. Using the MIRA data, every spike-specific TCR was mapped to the spike region that the TCR reacted to and assigned to either a CD4 or a CD8 class. Log10-transformed breadth and depth values were compared by one-way ANOVA with Sidak's multiple comparisons tests. TCRdb took this table from immuneACCESS and kept in-frame rearrangements with V and J called. Such tables lack part of the clones; where checked against another copy, unresolved V genes explain under half of the gap, and the rest is unexplained. V and J calls plus clone size are reproduced from that table; the DNA served to infer D and trimming. The sample contains about 140,000 clones, roughly nine tenths of them found a single time. Of the sample, 9% to 9.5% is held by the ten largest clones.

The sample consisted of peripheral blood, taken 28 days after the second AZD1222 dose. The TCR sequence derives from an adult who received the AZD1222 COVID-19 vaccine. The chain is made from TRBV19 and TRBJ1-2; the D gene remains uncertain. The CDR3 sequence is CASSIPTGLAPGYTF. The nucleotide sequence is TGTGCCAGTAGTATCCCTACCGGGCTCGCGCCCGGCTACACCTTC.